This TCR beta chain was identified during a study of blood T cell repertoires in COVID-19. Seattle patients were enrolled during active infection and followed longitudinally. The CDR3 spans 14 residues. Germline loops: CDR1 SGHDN, CDR2 FVKESK. The ends were cut back, 4 bases at V and 4 bases at J, with 10 bases in the middle. TCRdb keeps only in-frame clones here, not all; method: immunoSEQ multiplex PCR. The sample records approximately 180,000 clones, approximately 88% being singletons. The sequenced material came from peripheral blood. This TCR came from a woman in her thirties or forties with COVID-19, enrolled during active disease. V and J are TRBV14 and TRBJ1-4; the D is unclear. CDR3 sequence: CASSLATVNEKLFF. For the CDR3, the DNA is TGTGCCAGCAGCCTAGCTACCGTTAATGAAAAACTGTTTTTT.